The T cell receptor beta chain under discussion was sequenced for a study of blood T cell repertoires in COVID-19. Germline V gives CDR1 SGDLS, CDR2 YYNGEE. The ends were cut back, 4 bases at V and 4 bases at J, with 18 bases in the middle. The CDR3 contains 16 residues. Profiling relied on immunoSEQ multiplex PCR, and the TCRdb table lists in-frame clones only, not all of them. Of some 220,000 clones in the sample, approximately 84% were seen once. The chain joins TRBV9 to TRBJ2-1; D is perhaps TRBD1 (5 bases). This TCR came from a man aged 45-60 years with acute or convalescent COVID-19. The specimen was peripheral blood. The CDR3: CASSPESGAEYNEQFF. The CDR3 DNA reads as TGTGCCAGCAGCCCGGAAAGTGGGGCGGAATACAATGAGCAGTTCTTC.